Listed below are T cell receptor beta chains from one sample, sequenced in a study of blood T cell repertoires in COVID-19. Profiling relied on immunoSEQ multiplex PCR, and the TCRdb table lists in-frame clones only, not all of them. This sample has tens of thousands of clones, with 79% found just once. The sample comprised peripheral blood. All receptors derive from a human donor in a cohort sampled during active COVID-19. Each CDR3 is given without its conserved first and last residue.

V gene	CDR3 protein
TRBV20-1	SASRGQETQY
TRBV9	ASSVAGPYNEQF
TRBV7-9	ASSPRLAKETQY
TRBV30	AWSPGTGKGTQY
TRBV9	ASSPGPRSTNYGYT
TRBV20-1	SASKQHNTGELF
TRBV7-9	ASSPGPGQGSYEQY
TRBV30	AWSYTSGLSYNEQF
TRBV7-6	ASSTRTGLTGELF
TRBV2	ASSHRTSGHTDTQY
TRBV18	ASSRAPSGSNVNEQF
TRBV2	ASRKGGGSTDTQY
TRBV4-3	ASSQMTGGGESPLH
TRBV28	ASSFGGGTYEQY
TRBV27	ASSLTSGQETQY
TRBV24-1	ATSAGLAGVYEQY
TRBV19	ASSTRDRSPDTQY
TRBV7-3	ASSSWTGINNEQF
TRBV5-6	ASSLVGAGEQY
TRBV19	ASSPVDTGYVEAF
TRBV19	ASSPSSYEQY
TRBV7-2	ASSLAPRTSAYEQY
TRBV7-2	ASSQTAGGLGEQY
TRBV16	ASSPQGLNYGYT
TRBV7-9	ASSSRTSGNPWEETQY
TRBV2	ASAAQGAFQPNSPLH
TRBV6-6	ASSQGLAGAPTQY
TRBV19	ASSIRGLVETQY
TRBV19	ASSPGGTGSEKLF
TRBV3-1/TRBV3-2	ASSQAGSDTGELF
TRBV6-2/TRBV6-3	ASSNYGGRASDQY
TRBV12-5	ASGTYHRERETQY
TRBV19	ASSIDSAGERNEQF
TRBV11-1	ASSLDSHNSPLH
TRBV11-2	ASSLEGPGRVQETQY
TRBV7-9	ASSAFGASPNEQF
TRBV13	ASTGHGNTIY
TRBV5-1	ASSLRQVELTEAF
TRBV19	ASGQRRSISGANVLT
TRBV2	ASSTFPTGELF
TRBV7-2	ASSRQGPSNQPQH
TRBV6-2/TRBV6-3	ASSYGQGTY
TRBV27	ASRPTGRVKKLF
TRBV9	ASSSRTLAGDGYEQF
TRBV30	AWTSGSGRDTQY